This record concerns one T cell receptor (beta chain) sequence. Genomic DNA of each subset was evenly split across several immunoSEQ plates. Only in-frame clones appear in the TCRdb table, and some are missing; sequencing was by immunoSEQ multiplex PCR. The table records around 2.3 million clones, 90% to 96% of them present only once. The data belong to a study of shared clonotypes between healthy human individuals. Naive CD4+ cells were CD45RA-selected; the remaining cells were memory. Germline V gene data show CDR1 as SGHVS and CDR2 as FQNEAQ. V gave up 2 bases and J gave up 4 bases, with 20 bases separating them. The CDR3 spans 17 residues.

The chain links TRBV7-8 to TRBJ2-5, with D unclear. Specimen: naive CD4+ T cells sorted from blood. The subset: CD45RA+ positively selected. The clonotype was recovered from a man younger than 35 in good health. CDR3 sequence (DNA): TGTGCCAGCAGCTTACGGCCCCGACCCCCCGGTGCAGAGACCCAGTACTTC. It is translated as CASSLRPRPPGAETQYF.